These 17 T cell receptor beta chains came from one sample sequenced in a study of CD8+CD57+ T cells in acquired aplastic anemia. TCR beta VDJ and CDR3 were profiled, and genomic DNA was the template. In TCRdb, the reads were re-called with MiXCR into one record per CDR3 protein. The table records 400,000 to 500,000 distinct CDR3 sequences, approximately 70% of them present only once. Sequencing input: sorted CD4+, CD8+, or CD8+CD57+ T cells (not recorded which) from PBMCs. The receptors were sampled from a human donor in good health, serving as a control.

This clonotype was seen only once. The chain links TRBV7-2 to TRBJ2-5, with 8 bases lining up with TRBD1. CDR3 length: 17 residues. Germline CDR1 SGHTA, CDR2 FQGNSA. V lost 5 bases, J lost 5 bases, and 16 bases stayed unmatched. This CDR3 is CASSIDWGTGQGETQYF. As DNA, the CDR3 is TGTGCCAGCAGCATAGACTGGGGGACAGGCCAAGGGGAGACCCAGTACTTC.

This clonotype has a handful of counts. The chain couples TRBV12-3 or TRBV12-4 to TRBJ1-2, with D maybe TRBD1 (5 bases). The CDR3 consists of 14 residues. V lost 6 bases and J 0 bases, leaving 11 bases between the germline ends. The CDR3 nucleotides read TGTGCCAGCAGCCTCCAGGGTGCTAACTATGGCTACACCTTC. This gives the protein CASSLQGANYGYTF.

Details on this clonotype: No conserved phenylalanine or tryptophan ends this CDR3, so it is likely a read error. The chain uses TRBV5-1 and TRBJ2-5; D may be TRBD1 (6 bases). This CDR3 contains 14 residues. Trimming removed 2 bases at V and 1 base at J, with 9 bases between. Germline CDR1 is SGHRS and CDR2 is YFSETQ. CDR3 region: CASSFETGQETQYL. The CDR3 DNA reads TGCGCCAGCAGCTTCGAGACAGGCCAAGAGACCCAGTACCTC.

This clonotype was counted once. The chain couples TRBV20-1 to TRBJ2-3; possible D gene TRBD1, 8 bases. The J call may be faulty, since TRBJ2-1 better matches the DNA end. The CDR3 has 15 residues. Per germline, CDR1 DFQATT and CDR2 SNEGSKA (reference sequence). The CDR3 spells CSAQGASGFTDTQFF. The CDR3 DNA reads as TGCAGTGCTCAGGGGGCTAGCGGCTTCACAGATACGCAGTTCTTC.

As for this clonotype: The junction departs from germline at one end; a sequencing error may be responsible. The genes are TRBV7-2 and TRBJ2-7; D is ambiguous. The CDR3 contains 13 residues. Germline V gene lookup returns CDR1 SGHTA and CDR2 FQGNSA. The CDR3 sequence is CASSPDPPDTQYF. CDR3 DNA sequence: TGTGCCAGCAGCCCAGACCCCCCTGATACGCAGTACTTT.

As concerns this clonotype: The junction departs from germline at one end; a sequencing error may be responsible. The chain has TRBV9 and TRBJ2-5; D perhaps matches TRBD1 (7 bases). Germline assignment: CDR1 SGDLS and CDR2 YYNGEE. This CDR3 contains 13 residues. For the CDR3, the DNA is TGTGCCAGCAGCGTAGGGAGGGGGCACCGCACTCTCTTC. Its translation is CASSVGRGHRTLF.

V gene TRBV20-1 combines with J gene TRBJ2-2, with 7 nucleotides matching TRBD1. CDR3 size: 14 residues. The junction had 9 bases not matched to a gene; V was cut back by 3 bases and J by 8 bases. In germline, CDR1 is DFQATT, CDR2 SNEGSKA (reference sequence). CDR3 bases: TGCAGTGCTAGGCCGGGACAGACCTCTGGGGAGCTGTTTTTT. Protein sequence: CSARPGQTSGELFF.

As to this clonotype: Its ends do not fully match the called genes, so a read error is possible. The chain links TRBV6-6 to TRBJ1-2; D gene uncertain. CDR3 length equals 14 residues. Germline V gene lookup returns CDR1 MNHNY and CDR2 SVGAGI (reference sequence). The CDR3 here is CASRQTNWLYGCTF. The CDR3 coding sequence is TGTGCCAGCAGACAAACGAATTGGCTCTATGGCTGCACCTTC.

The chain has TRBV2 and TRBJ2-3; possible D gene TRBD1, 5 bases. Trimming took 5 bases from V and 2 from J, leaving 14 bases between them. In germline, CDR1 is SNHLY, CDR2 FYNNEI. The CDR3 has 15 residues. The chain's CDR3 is CASSSQGVYTDTQYF. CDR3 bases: TGTGCCAGCAGTTCGCAGGGTGTCTACACAGATACGCAGTATTTT.

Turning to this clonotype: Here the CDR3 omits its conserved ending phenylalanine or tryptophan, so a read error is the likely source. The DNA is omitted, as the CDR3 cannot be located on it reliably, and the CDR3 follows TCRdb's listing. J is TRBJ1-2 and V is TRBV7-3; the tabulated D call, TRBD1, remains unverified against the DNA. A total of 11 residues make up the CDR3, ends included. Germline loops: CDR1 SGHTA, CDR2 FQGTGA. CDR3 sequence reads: CAWSVGAAYTV.

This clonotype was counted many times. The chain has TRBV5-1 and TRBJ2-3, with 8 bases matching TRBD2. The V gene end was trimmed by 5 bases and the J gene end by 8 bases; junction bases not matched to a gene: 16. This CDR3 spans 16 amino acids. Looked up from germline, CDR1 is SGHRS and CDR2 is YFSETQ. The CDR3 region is CASSTQTSDSGGTQYF. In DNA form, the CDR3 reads TGCGCCAGCAGTACTCAGACTAGCGACTCTGGTGGTACGCAGTATTTT. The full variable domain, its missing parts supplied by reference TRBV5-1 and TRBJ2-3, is KAGVTQTPRYLIKTRGQQVTLSCSPISGHRSVSWYQQTPGQGLQFLFEYFSETQRNKGNFPGRFSGRQFSNSRSEMNVSTLELGDSALYLCASSTQTSDSGGTQYFGPGTRLTVL.

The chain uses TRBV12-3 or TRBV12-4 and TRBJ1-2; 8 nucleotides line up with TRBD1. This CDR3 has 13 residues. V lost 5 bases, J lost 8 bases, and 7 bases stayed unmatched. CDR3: CASSRTGRMGYTF. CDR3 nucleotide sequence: TGTGCCAGCAGTCGGACAGGGAGAATGGGCTACACCTTC.

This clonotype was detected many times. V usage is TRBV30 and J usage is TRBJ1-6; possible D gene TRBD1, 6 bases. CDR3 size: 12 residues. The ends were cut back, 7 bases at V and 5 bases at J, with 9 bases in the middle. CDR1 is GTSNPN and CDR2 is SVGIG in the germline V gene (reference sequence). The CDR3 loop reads CASGDDNSPLHF. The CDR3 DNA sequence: TGTGCCTCAGGGGATGATAATTCACCCCTCCACTTT. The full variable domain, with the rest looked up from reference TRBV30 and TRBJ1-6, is SQTIHQWPATLVQPVGSPLSLECTVEGTSNPNLYWYRQAAGRGLQLLFYSVGIGQISSEVPQNLSASRPQDRQFILSSKKLLLSDSGFYLCASGDDNSPLHFGNGTRLTVT.

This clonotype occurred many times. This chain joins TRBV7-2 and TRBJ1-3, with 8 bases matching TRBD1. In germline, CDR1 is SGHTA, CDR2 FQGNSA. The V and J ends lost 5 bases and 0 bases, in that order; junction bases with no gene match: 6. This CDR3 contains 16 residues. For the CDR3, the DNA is TGTGCCAGCAGCCGCGGGACAGGACGCTCTGGAAACACCATATATTTT. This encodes CASSRGTGRSGNTIYF.

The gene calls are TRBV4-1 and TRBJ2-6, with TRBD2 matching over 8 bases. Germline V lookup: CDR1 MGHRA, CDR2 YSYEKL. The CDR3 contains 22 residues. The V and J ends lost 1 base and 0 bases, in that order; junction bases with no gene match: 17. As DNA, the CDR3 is TGCGCCAGCAGCCAAGCCGCGGGGGGCGGGAATTCCCTCTTCTCTGGGGCCAACGTCCTGACTTTC. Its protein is CASSQAAGGGNSLFSGANVLTF.

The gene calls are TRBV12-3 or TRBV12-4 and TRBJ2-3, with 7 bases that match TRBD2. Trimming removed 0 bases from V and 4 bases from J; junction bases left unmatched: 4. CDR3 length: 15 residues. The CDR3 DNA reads TGTGCCAGCAGTTTAGCGGGAGGGCCCTCAGATACGCAGTATTTT. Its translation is CASSLAGGPSDTQYF.

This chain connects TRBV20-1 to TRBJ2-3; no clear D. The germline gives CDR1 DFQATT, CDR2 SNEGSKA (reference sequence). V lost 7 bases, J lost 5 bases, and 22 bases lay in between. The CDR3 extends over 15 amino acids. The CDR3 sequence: CSVRSNSPLGDTQYF. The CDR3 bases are TGCAGTGTACGCTCAAATTCACCACTGGGAGATACGCAGTATTTT.